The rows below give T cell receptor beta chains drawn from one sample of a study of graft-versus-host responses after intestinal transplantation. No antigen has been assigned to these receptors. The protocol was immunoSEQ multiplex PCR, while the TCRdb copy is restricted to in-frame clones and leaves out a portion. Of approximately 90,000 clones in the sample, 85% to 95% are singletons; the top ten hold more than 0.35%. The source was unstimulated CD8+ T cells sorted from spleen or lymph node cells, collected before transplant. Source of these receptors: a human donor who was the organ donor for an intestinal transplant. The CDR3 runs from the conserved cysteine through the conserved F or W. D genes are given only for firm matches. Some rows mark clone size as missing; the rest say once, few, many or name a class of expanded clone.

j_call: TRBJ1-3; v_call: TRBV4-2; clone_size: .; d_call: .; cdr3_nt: TGTGCCAGCAGCCAAGGAATGCGGGCCCTCTCTGGAAACACCATATATTTT; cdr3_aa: CASSQGMRALSGNTIYF
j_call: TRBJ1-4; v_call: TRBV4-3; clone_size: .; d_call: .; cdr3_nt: TGCGCCAGCAGCCATTTTAGGGGCGCGTTGAATGAAAAACTGTTTTTT; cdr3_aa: CASSHFRGALNEKLFF
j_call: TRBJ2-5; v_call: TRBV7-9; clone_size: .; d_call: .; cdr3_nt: TGTGCCAGCAGCTTAGATTGGGGCTCCCAAGAGACCCAGTACTTC; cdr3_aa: CASSLDWGSQETQYF
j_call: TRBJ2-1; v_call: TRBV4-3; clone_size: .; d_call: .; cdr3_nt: TGCGCCAGCAGCCAAGATGGAGGGGCGGCTTACAATGAGCAGTTCTTC; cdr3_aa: CASSQDGGAAYNEQFF
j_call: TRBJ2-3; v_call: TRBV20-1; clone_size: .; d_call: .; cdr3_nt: TGCAGTGCTAGCGTTACAGATACGCAGTATTTT; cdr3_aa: CSASVTDTQYF
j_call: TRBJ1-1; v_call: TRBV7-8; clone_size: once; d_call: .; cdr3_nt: TGTGCCAGCAGCCCCGACCAGGGGTATCGGACTGAAGCTTTCTTT; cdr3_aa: CASSPDQGYRTEAFF
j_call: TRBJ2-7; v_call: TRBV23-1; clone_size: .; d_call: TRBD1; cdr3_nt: TGCGCCAGCAGTCAATCCCGGACAGGGGATCGGGAGCAGTACTTC; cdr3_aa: CASSQSRTGDREQYF
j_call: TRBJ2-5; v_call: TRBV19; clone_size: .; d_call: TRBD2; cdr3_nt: TGTGCCAGTAGTATTTGGAGCGGGGAACAAGAGACCCAGTACTTC; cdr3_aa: CASSIWSGEQETQYF
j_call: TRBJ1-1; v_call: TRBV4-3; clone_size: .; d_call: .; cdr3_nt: TGCGCCAGCAGCTATGGACAGATGAACACTGAAGCTTTCTTT; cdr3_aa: CASSYGQMNTEAFF
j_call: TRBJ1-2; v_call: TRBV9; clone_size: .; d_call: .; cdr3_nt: TGTGCCAGCAGCGTAGACCTCACAAGAAATTATGGCTACACCTTC; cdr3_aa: CASSVDLTRNYGYTF
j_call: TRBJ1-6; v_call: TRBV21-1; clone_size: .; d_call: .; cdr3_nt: TGTGCCAGCAGCAGCGACAGCTCCTATAATTCACCCCTCCACTTT; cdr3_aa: CASSSDSSYNSPLHF
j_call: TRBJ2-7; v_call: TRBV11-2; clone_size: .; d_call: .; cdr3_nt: TGTGCCAGCAGGATCAACCCACTAGAGAACTTCAGCGAGCAGTACTTC; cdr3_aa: CASRINPLENFSEQYF
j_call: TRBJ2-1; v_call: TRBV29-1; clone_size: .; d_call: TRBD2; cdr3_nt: TGCAGCGTTGAAGAATTGCGGGGGGCTCGATACAATGAGCAGTTCTTC; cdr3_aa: CSVEELRGARYNEQFF
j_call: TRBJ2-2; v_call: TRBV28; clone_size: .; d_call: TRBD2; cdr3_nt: TGTGCCAGCAGTTTAGTGGGGGGTAGCGGGGTAAAACTAACGAACACCGGGGAGCTGTTTTTT; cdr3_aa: CASSLVGGSGVKLTNTGELFF
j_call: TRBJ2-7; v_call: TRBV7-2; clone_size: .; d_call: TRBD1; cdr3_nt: TGTGCCAGCAAAGAATTGCCGGGACAGGGGCTTTACGAGCAGTACTTC; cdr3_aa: CASKELPGQGLYEQYF
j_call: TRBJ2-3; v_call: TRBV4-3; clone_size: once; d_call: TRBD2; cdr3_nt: TGCGCCAGCAGCCAAGGTGTGATCGGGACTAGCGGGGGGGCGACAGATACGCAGTATTTT; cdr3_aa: CASSQGVIGTSGGATDTQYF
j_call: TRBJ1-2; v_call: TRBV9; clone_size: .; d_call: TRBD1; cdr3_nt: TGTGCCAGCAGCGCCCACTCACAGGGGGACTATGGCTACACCTTC; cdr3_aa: CASSAHSQGDYGYTF
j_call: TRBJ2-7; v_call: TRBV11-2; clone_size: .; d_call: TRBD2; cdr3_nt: TGTGCCAGCAGCCGACTGCGGGGGAGACTGGAGCAGTACTTC; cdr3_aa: CASSRLRGRLEQYF
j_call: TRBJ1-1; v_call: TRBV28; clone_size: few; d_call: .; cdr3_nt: TGTGCCAGCAGTCATACCTCAGGGGTGGACACTGAAGCTTTCTTT; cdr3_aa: CASSHTSGVDTEAFF
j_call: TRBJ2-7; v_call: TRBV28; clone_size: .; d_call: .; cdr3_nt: TGTGCCAGTTCGACGGACTCGAAGGACGAGCAGTACTTC; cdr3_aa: CASSTDSKDEQYF
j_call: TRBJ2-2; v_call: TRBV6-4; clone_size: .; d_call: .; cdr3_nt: TGTGCCAGACTGGAGGATCAAAGCGATATCGGGGAGCTGTTTTTT; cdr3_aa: CARLEDQSDIGELFF
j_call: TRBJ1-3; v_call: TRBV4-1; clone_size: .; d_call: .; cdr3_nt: TGCGCCAGCAGCCAAGCATCGCCAGGGGGAAACACCATATATTTT; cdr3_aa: CASSQASPGGNTIYF
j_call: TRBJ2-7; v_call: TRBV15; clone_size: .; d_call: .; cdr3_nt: TGTGCCACCGCGGAGGACAGATACTACGAGCAGTACTTC; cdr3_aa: CATAEDRYYEQYF
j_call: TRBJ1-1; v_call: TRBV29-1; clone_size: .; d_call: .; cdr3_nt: TGCAGCGTTGGAGCTAGACGGGAGACTGAAGCTTTCTTT; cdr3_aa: CSVGARRETEAFF
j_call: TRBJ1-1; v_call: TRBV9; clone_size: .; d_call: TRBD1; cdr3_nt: TGTGCCAGCAGCGAGACAGGGGCCCCGGGGACTGAAGCTTTCTTT; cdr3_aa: CASSETGAPGTEAFF
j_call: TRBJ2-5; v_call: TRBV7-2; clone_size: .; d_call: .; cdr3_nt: TGTGCCAGCAGCACCCACCCCCCCGACAAGTGGCTACAAGAGACCCAGTACTTC; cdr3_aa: CASSTHPPDKWLQETQYF
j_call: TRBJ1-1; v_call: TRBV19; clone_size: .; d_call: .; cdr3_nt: TGTGCCAGTAGTATGGGGCCAATGAACACTGAAGCTTTCTTT; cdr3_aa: CASSMGPMNTEAFF
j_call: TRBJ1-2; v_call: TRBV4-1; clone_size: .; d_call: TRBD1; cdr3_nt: TGCGCCAGCAGCCCTAAACAGGGGGCCGATGGCTACACCTTC; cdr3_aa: CASSPKQGADGYTF
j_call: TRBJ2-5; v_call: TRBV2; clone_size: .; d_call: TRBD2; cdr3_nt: TGTGCCCAGCGGGACTCGCAAGAGACCCAGTACTTC; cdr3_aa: CAQRDSQETQYF
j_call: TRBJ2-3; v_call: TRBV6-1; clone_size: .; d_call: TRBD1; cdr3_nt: TGTGCCAGCAGTGAAGGTATACGTCAGGGGGCGTTCGGGCCAGATACGCAGTATTTT; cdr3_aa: CASSEGIRQGAFGPDTQYF
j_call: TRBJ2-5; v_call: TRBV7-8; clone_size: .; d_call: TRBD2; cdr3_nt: TGTGCCAGCAGCTTAGATCACAGCGGGGGGCTCCAAGAGACCCAGTACTTC; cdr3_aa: CASSLDHSGGLQETQYF
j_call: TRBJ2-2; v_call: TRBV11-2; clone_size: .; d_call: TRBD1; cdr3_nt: TGTGCCAGCAGCTTAACGACAGGGTCCGGGGAGCTGTTTTTT; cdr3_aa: CASSLTTGSGELFF
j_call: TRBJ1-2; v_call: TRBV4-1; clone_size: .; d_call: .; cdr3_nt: TGCGCCAGCAGCCAAGCGGTCACTCCTAACTATGGCTACACCTTC; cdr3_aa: CASSQAVTPNYGYTF
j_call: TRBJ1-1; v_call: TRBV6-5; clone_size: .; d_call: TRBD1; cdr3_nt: TGTGCCAGCAGTTACCAGACTACAGGGGCTGAAGCTTTCTTT; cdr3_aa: CASSYQTTGAEAFF
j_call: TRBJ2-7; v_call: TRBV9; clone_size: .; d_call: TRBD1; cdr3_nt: TGTGCCAGCAGCGTAGGAGGGGGCCTAAACGAGCAGTACTTC; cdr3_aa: CASSVGGGLNEQYF
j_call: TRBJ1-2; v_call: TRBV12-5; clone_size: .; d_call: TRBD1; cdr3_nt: TGTGCTAGGTATTGGACAGGTTTCCCGGGGGACTATGGCTACACCTTC; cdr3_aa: CARYWTGFPGDYGYTF
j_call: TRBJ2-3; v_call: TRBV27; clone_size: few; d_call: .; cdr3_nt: TGTGCCAGCAGCCTTGCGTGGTCCCGCACAGATACGCAGTATTTT; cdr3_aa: CASSLAWSRTDTQYF
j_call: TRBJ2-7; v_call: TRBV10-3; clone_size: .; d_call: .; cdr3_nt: TGTGCCGGGGCGAAGGGGACACTCTACGAGCAGTACTTC; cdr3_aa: CAGAKGTLYEQYF
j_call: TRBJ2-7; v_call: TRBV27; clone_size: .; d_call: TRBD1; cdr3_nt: TGTGCCAGCGGGGACAGCTCCTACGAGCAGTACTTC; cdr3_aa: CASGDSSYEQYF
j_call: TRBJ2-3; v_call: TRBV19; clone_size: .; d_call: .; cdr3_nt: TGTGCCAGTAGTATTGGGGGACATAGCACAGATACGCAGTATTTT; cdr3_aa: CASSIGGHSTDTQYF
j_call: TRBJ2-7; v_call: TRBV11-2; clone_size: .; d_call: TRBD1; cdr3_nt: TGTGCCAGCAGCTTGAGACAGGGGTTATACGAGCAGTACTTC; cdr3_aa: CASSLRQGLYEQYF
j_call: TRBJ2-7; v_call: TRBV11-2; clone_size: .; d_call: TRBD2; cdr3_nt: TGTGCCAGCAGCTTAGGGGTAGCGGGGGGATACGAGCAGTACTTC; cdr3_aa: CASSLGVAGGYEQYF
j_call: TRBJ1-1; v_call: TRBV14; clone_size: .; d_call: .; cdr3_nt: TGTGCCAGCAGCCAAACCGGGGTGGTGAACACTGAAGCTTTCTTT; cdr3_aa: CASSQTGVVNTEAFF
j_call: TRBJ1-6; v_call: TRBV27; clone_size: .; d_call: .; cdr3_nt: TGTGCCAGCAGTCATCAAATAGGACTTTATAATTCACCCCTCCACTTT; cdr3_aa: CASSHQIGLYNSPLHF
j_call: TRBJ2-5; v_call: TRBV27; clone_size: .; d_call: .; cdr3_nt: TGTGCCAGCAGTATCCTGGACAGCAAGGGAACCCAGTACTTC; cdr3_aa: CASSILDSKGTQYF
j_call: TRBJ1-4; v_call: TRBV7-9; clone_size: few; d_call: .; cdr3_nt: TGTGCCAGCAGTAGGACAGTAGAAAAACTGTTTTTT; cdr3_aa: CASSRTVEKLFF
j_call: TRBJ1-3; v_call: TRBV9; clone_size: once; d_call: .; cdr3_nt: TGTGCCAGCAGCGTCACAGGGACCACCGGAAACACCATATATTTT; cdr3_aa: CASSVTGTTGNTIYF
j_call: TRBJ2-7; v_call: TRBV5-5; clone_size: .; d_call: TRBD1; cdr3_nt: TGTGCCAGCAGCCCCGGGACAGGGGCCCTGGAGCAGTACTTC; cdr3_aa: CASSPGTGALEQYF
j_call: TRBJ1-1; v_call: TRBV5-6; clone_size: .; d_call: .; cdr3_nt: TGTGCCAGCAGCTGGGGGGAGATCACTGAAGCTTTCTTT; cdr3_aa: CASSWGEITEAFF
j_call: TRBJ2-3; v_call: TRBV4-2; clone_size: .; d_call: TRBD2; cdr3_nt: TGTGCCAGCAGCCAACTTCGGGGGGGATACACAGATACGCAGTATTTT; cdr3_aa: CASSQLRGGYTDTQYF
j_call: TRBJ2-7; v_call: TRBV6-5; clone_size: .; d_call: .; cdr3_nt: TGTGCCAGCAGTTACCGGTGGGACGGGAGAACCTACGAGCAGTACTTC; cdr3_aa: CASSYRWDGRTYEQYF
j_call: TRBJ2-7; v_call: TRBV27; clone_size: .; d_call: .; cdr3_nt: TGTGCCAGCAGTTTGGAACAGACTTCGGGGGAGCAGTACTTC; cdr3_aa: CASSLEQTSGEQYF
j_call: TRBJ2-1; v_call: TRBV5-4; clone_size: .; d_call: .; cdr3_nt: TGTGCCAGCAGGGTGGGGGCCAATGAGCAGTTCTTC; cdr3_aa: CASRVGANEQFF
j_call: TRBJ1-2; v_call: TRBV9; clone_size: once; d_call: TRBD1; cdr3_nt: TGTGCCAGCAGCGATCAGCCAGGGGGCGCGAATGGCTACACCTTC; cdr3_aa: CASSDQPGGANGYTF
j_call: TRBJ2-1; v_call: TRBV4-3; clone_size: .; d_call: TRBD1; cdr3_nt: TGCGCCAGCAGCCTGGCCCCGACAGGGAATGGTGAGCAGTTCTTC; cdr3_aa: CASSLAPTGNGEQFF
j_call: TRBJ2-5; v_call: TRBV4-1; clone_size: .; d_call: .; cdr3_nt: TGCGCCAGCAGCCAAGATAAGGCTTGGGACACCTCCCAAGAGACCCAGTACTTC; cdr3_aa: CASSQDKAWDTSQETQYF
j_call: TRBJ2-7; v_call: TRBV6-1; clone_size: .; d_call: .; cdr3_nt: TGTGCCAGCAGGGCCCGAGGTCAGGAGGTGTATGAGCAGTACTTC; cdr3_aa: CASRARGQEVYEQYF
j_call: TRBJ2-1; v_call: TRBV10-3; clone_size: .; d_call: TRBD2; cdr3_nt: TGTGCCATCAGTGAGGGTAGCGGGGGGTTGTATGAGCAGTTCTTC; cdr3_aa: CAISEGSGGLYEQFF
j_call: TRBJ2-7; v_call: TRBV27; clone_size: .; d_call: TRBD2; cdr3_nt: TGTGCCAGCAGTAAGCGGGGGGGAACCTACGAGCAGTACTTC; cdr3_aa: CASSKRGGTYEQYF
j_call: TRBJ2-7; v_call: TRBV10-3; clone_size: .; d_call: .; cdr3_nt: TGTGCCATCAGTGAGTCGGGACTGAGCTCCTACGAGCAGTACTTC; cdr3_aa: CAISESGLSSYEQYF